What follows are 25 T cell receptor beta chains derived from one specimen sequenced in a study of cytomegalovirus exposure and HLA in healthy donors. The PCR ran on 60 Vbeta and 13 Jbeta primers. Some clones are missing from TCRdb's copy, which holds only in-frame ones; the method was immunoSEQ multiplex PCR. The table lists about 150,000 clones, roughly 80% of them singletons, with about 4.1% in the top ten. The source material was PBMCs. Receptor source: a woman aged 40 to 50 in good health and CMV-seropositive.

The chain employs TRBV2 and TRBJ2-2; 9 nucleotides line up with TRBD1. V lost 6 bases to trimming and J lost 1 base; unmatched junction nucleotides: 6. CDR1 and CDR2 from the germline V gene are SNHLY and FYNNEI. This CDR3 spans 16 amino acids. The CDR3 sequence: CASRVDRGLNTGELFF. DNA of the CDR3: TGTGCCAGCAGGGTTGACAGGGGGTTGAACACCGGGGAGCTGTTTTTT.

This clone was detected once. In nucleotides, the CDR3 is TGCGCCAGCAGGTCCCTAGCGGGGTACGAGCAGTACTTC. Amino acid sequence: CASRSLAGYEQYF. V is TRBV10-2 and J is TRBJ2-7, with TRBD2 matching 9 bases. CDR3 length: 13 amino acids. Germline values: CDR1 WSHSY, CDR2 SAAADI. V shed 6 bases and J 4 bases; nucleotides not matched to a gene: 4.

The sample holds a few counts of this clone. The chain couples TRBV10-3 to TRBJ1-1; D gene ambiguous. The CDR3 length is 13 residues. Looked up from germline, CDR1 is ENHRY and CDR2 is SYGVKD. Trimming took 0 bases from V and 8 from J, leaving 10 bases between them. The CDR3 DNA follows: TGTGCCATCAGTGAGTCGTCCCGTGCGGAAGCTTTCTTT. Protein: CAISESSRAEAFF.

The chain employs TRBV30 and TRBJ2-3, with D possibly TRBD2 on 5 matching bases. This CDR3 is 13 amino acids long. Germline V lookup: CDR1 GTSNPN, CDR2 SVGIG (reference sequence). V was pared by 0 bases and J by 6 bases, with 10 bases between. In nucleotides, the CDR3 is TGTGCCTGGAGTGTTTCTCGCGGGGATACGCAGTATTTT. This codes for CAWSVSRGDTQYF.

The V gene is TRBV10-3, the J gene TRBJ1-1; 8 bases agree with TRBD1. The CDR3 is 13 amino acids. CDR1 is ENHRY, CDR2 SYGVKD, per germline. Germline trimming cut 10 bases from V and 0 bases from J; bases unmatched to any gene: 4. The CDR3 sequence: CATGQGLNTEAFF. The CDR3 coding sequence is TGTGCCACTGGACAGGGTTTGAACACTGAAGCTTTCTTT.

The rearrangement links TRBV28 to TRBJ2-5; 8 bases line up with TRBD1. The CDR3 spans 16 residues. Germline-derived CDR1 and CDR2 are MDHEN and SYDVKM. Trimming at V came to 5 bases and at J to 2 bases, leaving 10 bases not matched to a gene. The chain's CDR3 is CASSPLTGAIQETQYF. The CDR3 DNA is TGTGCCAGCAGTCCATTGACAGGGGCAATACAAGAGACCCAGTACTTC.

The chain combines TRBV28 with TRBJ2-3; D gene ambiguous. V was shortened by 2 bases and J by 0 bases, with 12 bases between the two germline ends. CDR1 and CDR2 from the germline V gene are MDHEN and SYDVKM. The CDR3 runs 16 residues. The DNA for the CDR3 is TGTGCCAGCAGTTTAGAGCCAGGCACTAGCACAGATACGCAGTATTTT. Residues: CASSLEPGTSTDTQYF.

J is TRBJ2-7 and V is TRBV5-8; 10 bases agree with TRBD1. The V and J ends lost 2 bases and 2 bases, in that order; junction bases with no gene match: 1. CDR3 size: 14 residues. Germline V CDR1 and CDR2: SGHTS, YDEGEE. The CDR3 DNA follows: TGTGCCAGCAGCTTAGGGACAGGGGCCTACGAGCAGTACTTC. Encoded protein: CASSLGTGAYEQYF.

CDR3 DNA: TGCAGCGTTGGGGGGACAGCTAACTATGGCTACACCTTC. This gives the protein CSVGGTANYGYTF. The chain is built from TRBV29-1 and TRBJ1-2, with 7 bases that match TRBD1. Germline V gene data show CDR1 as SQVTM and CDR2 as ANQGSEA. The CDR3 extends over 13 amino acids. Trimming at V came to 4 bases and at J to 0 bases, leaving 2 bases not matched to a gene.

CDR3 nucleotides: TGTGCCAGCAGTTTATCCCCCAGTCTGGGGAGCTCCTACAATGAGCAGTTCTTC. It codes for CASSLSPSLGSSYNEQFF. This chain connects TRBV27 to TRBJ2-1; a possible D gene is TRBD2 (5 bases). Germline CDR1 is MNHEY and CDR2 is SMNVEV (reference sequence). CDR3 size: 18 residues. The V gene lost 0 bases and the J gene lost 0 bases, with 15 bases spanning the gap.

V gene TRBV30 combines with J gene TRBJ1-5, with TRBD1 matching over 7 bases. This CDR3 region has 16 residues. Germline V gene data show CDR1 as GTSNPN and CDR2 as SVGIG (reference sequence). The V segment lost 1 base and the J segment 7 bases; nucleotides outside the gene matches: 13. The CDR3 here is CAWSADREWLAQPQHF. For the CDR3, the DNA is TGTGCCTGGAGTGCCGACAGGGAATGGCTAGCCCAGCCCCAGCATTTT.

This chain joins TRBV28 and TRBJ1-3; D unclear. V was trimmed by 5 bases and J by 4 bases, leaving 12 bases between them. The CDR3 is 14 amino acids. Germline lookup yields CDR1 MDHEN and CDR2 SYDVKM. The CDR3 nucleotides are TGTGCCAGCAGTCCTCAGAGGGCGGGAAACACCATATATTTT. Protein sequence: CASSPQRAGNTIYF. Full variable domain (outside the CDR3, taken from reference TRBV28 and TRBJ1-3): DVKVTQSSRYLVKRTGEKVFLECVQDMDHENMFWYRQDPGLGLRLIYFSYDVKMKEKGDIPEGYSVSREKKERFSLILESASTNQTSMYLCASSPQRAGNTIYFGEGSWLTVV.

This clone was seen a single time. The chain links TRBV18 to TRBJ2-5; D not resolved. V lost 0 bases and J lost 2, with 4 bases in between. The length of the CDR3 is 13 residues. Germline V lookup: CDR1 KGHSH, CDR2 LQKENI. The CDR3 reads CASSPPEQETQYF. In nucleotides, the CDR3 is TGTGCCAGCTCACCACCTGAGCAAGAGACCCAGTACTTC.

The CDR3 spells CASSPLPNRGLGKTEAFF. CDR3 DNA sequence: TGTGCCAGCTCCCCGTTGCCGAACAGGGGGCTGGGAAAAACTGAAGCTTTCTTT. V is TRBV18 and J is TRBJ1-1; 9 positions match TRBD1. Germline trimming cut 6 bases from V and 5 bases from J; bases unmatched to any gene: 19. This CDR3 is built from 18 residues. Germline lookup yields CDR1 KGHSH and CDR2 LQKENI.

This clone was counted many times. The chain joins TRBV6-5 to TRBJ1-1, with 10 bases aligning to TRBD1. Germline V lookup: CDR1 MNHEY, CDR2 SVGAGI. The CDR3 spans 13 residues. V lost 6 bases to trimming and J lost 5 bases; unmatched junction nucleotides: 3. In DNA form, the CDR3 reads TGTGCCAGCAGCCGGGACAGGGGAACTGAAGCTTTCTTT. Protein: CASSRDRGTEAFF.

This clone showed up just a few times. The V and J genes are TRBV28 and TRBJ2-7, with a possible D match to TRBD1 (9 bases). CDR3 size: 18 residues. Trimming left V 0 bases short and J 6 bases short, with 24 bases between. Germline-derived CDR1 and CDR2 are MDHEN and SYDVKM. The CDR3 loop reads CASSLWDRGKRESPEQYF. In DNA form, the CDR3 reads TGTGCCAGCAGTTTATGGGACAGGGGCAAGCGGGAGAGTCCCGAGCAGTACTTC. Drawing the rest from reference TRBV28 and TRBJ2-7, the complete variable domain is DVKVTQSSRYLVKRTGEKVFLECVQDMDHENMFWYRQDPGLGLRLIYFSYDVKMKEKGDIPEGYSVSREKKERFSLILESASTNQTSMYLCASSLWDRGKRESPEQYFGPGTRLTVT.

The rearrangement links TRBV7-9 to TRBJ2-7, with a weak D call TRBD1 (6 bases). Germline CDR1 SEHNR, CDR2 FQNEAQ (reference sequence). Deletions cut 5 bases from V and 2 bases from J, with 16 bases between. This CDR3 region has 15 residues. The CDR3 DNA reads TGTGCCAGCAGCCATCCATTGGGGGCCCCCTACGAGCAGTACTTC. Translated: CASSHPLGAPYEQYF.

The sample holds a few counts of this clone. This rearrangement joins TRBV25-1 to TRBJ1-3; 7 bases fit TRBD1. Germline-derived CDR1 and CDR2 are MGHDK and SYGVNS. This CDR3 region has 13 residues. The ends lost 3 bases at V and 4 bases at J; junction bases unmatched: 0. The CDR3 DNA follows: TGTGCCAGCAGTGACAGGGGGGGAAACACCATATATTTT. Its translation: CASSDRGGNTIYF.

The chain combines TRBV5-1 with TRBJ2-7; 8 bases fit TRBD1. Per the germline V gene, CDR1 is SGHRS and CDR2 is YFSETQ. This CDR3 comprises 16 residues. The V and J ends lost 4 bases and 0 bases, in that order; junction bases with no gene match: 9. As DNA, the CDR3 is TGCGCCAGCAGCCTTTACCCCACAGGGGGCTCCTACGAGCAGTACTTC. Translation gives CASSLYPTGGSYEQYF. Full variable domain (remainder filled in from reference TRBV5-1 and TRBJ2-7): KAGVTQTPRYLIKTRGQQVTLSCSPISGHRSVSWYQQTPGQGLQFLFEYFSETQRNKGNFPGRFSGRQFSNSRSEMNVSTLELGDSALYLCASSLYPTGGSYEQYFGPGTRLTVT.

Only a few counts were recorded for this clone. The CDR3 nucleotides read TGCGCCAGCAGCCAGAAGGACAGGGGGCTCCAGGGCTACACCTTC. It encodes CASSQKDRGLQGYTF. V is TRBV4-3 and J is TRBJ1-2; 11 nucleotides agree with TRBD1. V gave up 3 bases and J gave up 8 bases; unmatched junction bases: 8. The CDR3 runs 15 residues. CDR1 LGHNA and CDR2 YSLEER come from the germline V gene.

The genes are TRBV5-4 and TRBJ2-3; unclear D gene. Trimming left V 10 bases short and J 5 bases short, with 14 bases between. The germline V gene has CDR1 SGHNT and CDR2 YYREEE (reference sequence). CDR3 length: 12 residues. The CDR3 reads CAESAPGDTQYF. DNA of the CDR3: TGTGCCGAATCCGCCCCGGGAGATACGCAGTATTTT.

The chain has TRBV5-4 and TRBJ2-1, with D tentatively TRBD2 (6 bases). This CDR3 has 16 amino acids. The germline V and J ends were trimmed by 2 bases and 6 bases, with 18 bases remaining between them. Germline loops: CDR1 SGHNT, CDR2 YYREEE (reference sequence). CDR3 sequence reads: CASSFPPGTRINEQFF. The CDR3 nucleotides read TGTGCCAGCAGCTTTCCACCCGGGACTCGGATCAATGAGCAGTTCTTC.

The chain couples TRBV7-8 to TRBJ2-7; TRBD1 might be the D (6 bases). Trimming cost V 5 bases and J 4 bases, with 15 bases left between them. The CDR3 is 14 amino acids. Germline V lookup: CDR1 SGHVS, CDR2 FQNEAQ. The CDR3 nucleotides are TGTGCCAGCAGCCCCCAGGGGAACGTGTACGAGCAGTACTTC. Encoded protein: CASSPQGNVYEQYF.

This clone has a handful of counts. This chain joins TRBV27 and TRBJ1-4, with D possibly TRBD1 on 5 matching bases. Trimming removed 2 bases at V and 6 bases at J, with 13 bases between. The CDR3 runs 15 residues. CDR1 and CDR2 (germline): MNHEY, SMNVEV (reference sequence). Written as DNA, the CDR3 is TGTGCCAGCAGTTTACTGGGGCTTCGCGATGAAAAACTGTTTTTT. It encodes CASSLLGLRDEKLFF. Filled out from reference TRBV27 and TRBJ1-4, the complete variable domain reads EAQVTQNPRYLITVTGKKLTVTCSQNMNHEYMSWYRQDPGLGLRQIYYSMNVEVTDKGDVPEGYKVSRKEKRNFPLILESPSPNQTSLYFCASSLLGLRDEKLFFGSGTQLSVL.

In this sample, this clone turned up once. This chain joins TRBV19 and TRBJ2-7; weak D call: TRBD2 (6 bases). The V gene lost 7 bases and the J gene lost 5 bases, with 18 bases spanning the gap. Germline V gene sequence: CDR1 LNHDA, CDR2 SQIVND (reference sequence). The CDR3 contains 14 residues. DNA for the CDR3: TGTGCCAGTACCCGGGGGTTTGGAGAGGACGAGCAGTACTTC. Encoded protein: CASTRGFGEDEQYF.